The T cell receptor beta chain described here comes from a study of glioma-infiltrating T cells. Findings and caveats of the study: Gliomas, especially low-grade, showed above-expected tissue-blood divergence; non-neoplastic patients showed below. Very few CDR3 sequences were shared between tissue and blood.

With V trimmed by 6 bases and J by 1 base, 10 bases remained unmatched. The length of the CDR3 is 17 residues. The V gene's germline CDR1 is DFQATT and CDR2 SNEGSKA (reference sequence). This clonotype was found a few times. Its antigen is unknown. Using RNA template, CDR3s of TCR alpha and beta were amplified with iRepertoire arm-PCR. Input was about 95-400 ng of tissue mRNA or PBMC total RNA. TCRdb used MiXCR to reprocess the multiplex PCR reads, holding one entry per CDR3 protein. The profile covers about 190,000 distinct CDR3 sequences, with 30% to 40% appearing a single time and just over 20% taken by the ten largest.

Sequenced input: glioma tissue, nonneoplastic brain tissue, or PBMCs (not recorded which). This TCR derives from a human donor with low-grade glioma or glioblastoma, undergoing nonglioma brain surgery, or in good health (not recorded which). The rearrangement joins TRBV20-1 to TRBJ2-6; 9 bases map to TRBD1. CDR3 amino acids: CSAPGTGQFSGANVLTF. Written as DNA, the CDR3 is TGCAGTGCCCCCGGGACAGGGCAATTTTCTGGGGCCAACGTCCTGACTTTC.